This T cell receptor beta chain is from a study of Ad26.COV2.S vaccination and SARS-CoV-2 variants. The CDR3 has 16 amino acids. The V end was cut by 3 bases, the J end by 0 bases, with 15 bases between. Per germline, CDR1 MNHNS and CDR2 SASEGT. This clone showed up just once. The antigen remains undetermined. Clones were sequenced by immunoSEQ multiplex PCR, and TCRdb holds only the in-frame ones, with some missing. The sample lists hundreds of thousands of clones, roughly 90% occurring once. Study-level results: Greater spike-specific TCR breadth was seen in vaccine recipients than in placebo recipients.

The treatment here: over 15 received Ad26.COV2.S at low or high dose, single or two shots; about 5 received placebo; per-sample allocation not given. Sampling took place 63 days after the first vaccine or placebo injection. Expression of Wuhan-strain SARS-CoV-2 spike came from the Ad26 vector that formed the vaccine. The sequencing used peripheral blood, collected in a trial of Ad26.COV2.S vaccine versus placebo. The clonotype comes from a person aged 18 to 59 who received the Ad26.COV2.S COVID-19 vaccine or a placebo. V gene TRBV6-1 combines with J gene TRBJ2-7; weak D call: TRBD2 (5 bases). The CDR3 DNA follows: TGTGCCAGCAGTGATCCACTAGGACGGACCTCCTACGAGCAGTACTTC. Its translation: CASSDPLGRTSYEQYF.